This T cell receptor (beta chain) was sequenced in a study of Graves' ophthalmopathy and Graves' hyperthyroidism. Overall study context: The blood sample was drawn at first diagnosis and before any treatment.

Exclusion criteria comprised other autoimmune diseases, uncontrolled infections, pregnancy or lactation in patients. The starting material, about 9.9 ml of fresh peripheral blood, provided the PBMCs. CDR3 regions of TCR beta were amplified from RNA transcripts. HTBI primers were employed in first-round RT-PCR, then a second-round multiplex PCR followed. TCRdb independently ran MiXCR on the multiplex PCR reads; one entry per CDR3 protein. The table lists 650,000 to 900,000 distinct CDR3 sequences, approximately 40% of them singletons. The CDR3 spans 14 residues. Germline-derived CDR1 and CDR2 are MNHEY and SMNVEV (reference sequence). The junction had 8 bases not matched to a gene; V was cut back by 5 bases and J by 5 bases.

The sequence derives from an adult man with Graves' ophthalmopathy. Sequenced input: peripheral blood. The chain couples TRBV27 to TRBJ1-1, with TRBD1 matching over 7 bases. The CDR3 region has the DNA TGTGCCAGCAGTGGGAGGGGGCGAGGGACTGAAGCTTTCTTT. Residues: CASSGRGRGTEAFF.